The 8 T cell receptor beta chains below all came from one sample that was sequenced in a study of blood T cells in healthy people across ages. Primers used in a second PCR of about 7 to 12 cycles were a sample-barcoded 5' primer and a J-beta primer mix. TCRdb re-called the 5' RACE reads through MiXCR, storing one row per CDR3 protein. This table holds 380,000 or so distinct CDR3 sequences, approximately 47% found once. Source material: blood. The receptors originated from a man aged 55 to 70 in good health.

V gene TRBV7-9 combines with J gene TRBJ2-5; 14 bases fit TRBD2. From germline, CDR1 is SEHNR and CDR2 FQNEAQ (reference sequence). Germline trimming cut 5 bases from V and 4 bases from J; bases unmatched to any gene: 6. The CDR3 runs to 16 residues. The CDR3 bases are TGTGCCAGCAGCATGGGGACTAGCGGGAGTGGAGAGACCCAGTACTTC. Its protein is CASSMGTSGSGETQYF.

CDR3 DNA: TGCGCCATGAACTTCAAGACCCGACAGACGGGAAGCAATCAGCCCCAGCATTTT. Translating gives CAMNFKTRQTGSNQPQHF. J is TRBJ1-5 and V is TRBV5-1; possible D gene TRBD1, 5 bases. Trimming shortened V by 9 bases and J by 1 base, and 26 bases separated the two germline ends. CDR1 is SGHRS, CDR2 YFSETQ, per germline. The CDR3 length is 18 residues.

The rearrangement joins TRBV2 to TRBJ2-1; 12 positions match TRBD2. Unmatched junction bases numbered 2, after V lost 8 bases and J lost 6 bases. The CDR3 loop spans 13 amino acids. Germline V lookup: CDR1 SNHLY, CDR2 FYNNEI. In nucleotides, the CDR3 is TGTGCCAGCGGACTAGCGGGGCTCAATGAGCAGTTCTTC. Protein: CASGLAGLNEQFF.

This clonotype was counted a few times. The chain recombines TRBV7-2 with TRBJ1-1; TRBD1 matches 7 bases. V trimming: 5 bases; J trimming: 1 base; junction bases outside the gene matches: 7. CDR1 and CDR2 from the germline V gene are SGHTA and FQGNSA. This CDR3 has 15 residues. CDR3: CASSGQGGRNTEAFF. The CDR3 DNA is TGTGCCAGCAGCGGTCAGGGGGGGAGGAACACTGAAGCTTTCTTT.

To note about this clonotype: The germline gene is not matched at one end of the junction; a read error may be the cause. This sequence joins TRBV6-5 and TRBJ2-6; TRBD1 agrees at 9 bases. Germline V CDR1 and CDR2: MNHEY, SVGAGI. The length of the CDR3 is 16 residues. CDR3 sequence: CANSSTGGAGANVLTF. CDR3 DNA sequence: TGTGCCAACAGTTCAACAGGGGGCGCGGGGGCCAACGTCCTGACTTTC.

The gene calls are TRBV5-1 and TRBJ2-1, with TRBD1 matching 9 bases. Germline-derived CDR1 and CDR2 are SGHRS and YFSETQ. There are 16 residues in the CDR3. V lost 3 bases, J lost 4 bases, and 8 bases stayed unmatched. CDR3 in amino acids: CASSSTGTGPYNEQFF. CDR3 sequence (DNA): TGCGCCAGCAGCTCCACCGGGACAGGGCCTTACAATGAGCAGTTCTTC.

The chain uses TRBV5-4 and TRBJ2-3; D might be TRBD2 (6 bases). The CDR3 contains 17 residues. CDR1 is SGHNT and CDR2 is YYREEE in the germline V gene (reference sequence). V was shortened by 0 bases and J by 0 bases, with 14 bases between the two germline ends. The CDR3 loop is CASSLVPLATSTDTQYF. Here the CDR3 DNA reads TGTGCCAGCAGCTTGGTTCCCCTAGCGACTAGCACAGATACGCAGTATTTT.

The gene calls are TRBV5-1 and TRBJ2-2; TRBD1 is a possible D gene (6 bases). The CDR3 extends over 13 amino acids. V gave up 9 bases and J gave up 0 bases, with 9 bases separating them. The germline V gene has CDR1 SGHRS and CDR2 YFSETQ. The CDR3 DNA sequence: TGCGCCACCACAGGGTCGAACACCGGGGAGCTGTTTTTT. It encodes CATTGSNTGELFF.